The T cell receptor (beta chain) under discussion was sequenced for a study of naive and memory T cell subsets. This clonotype was found many times. The target antigen is unknown. Treatment noted: skin biopsy from PPD injection site in Mantoux-positive individual. A UMI-containing oligonucleotide was joined by 3' ligation to the TCR cDNA template. Study-wide points: Tuberculin site TCR excess was interpreted as type IV hypersensitivity infiltration.

Trimming shortened V by 4 bases and J by 4 bases, and 15 bases separated the two germline ends. CDR3 size: 15 residues. Germline V gene lookup returns CDR1 LGHDT and CDR2 YNNKEL (reference sequence). Four PCR rounds used nested alpha and beta constant region primers plus the SP2 primer. Using its own MiXCR run on the UMI-ligation and nested PCR reads, TCRdb lists one record per CDR3 protein. The sample comprises 30,000 to 35,000 distinct CDR3 sequences, about 6.2% of which are singletons, and over 3% rests with the top ten. The clonotype comes from an adult in good health. The sequencing here drew on skin, taken from a tuberculin skin test site. The genes are TRBV3-1 and TRBJ2-3; D may match TRBD1 or TRBD2 (6 bases each). The CDR3 bases are TGTGCCAGCAGCCTAACCGGGGGCCGTCCAGATACGCAGTATTTT. It yields the protein CASSLTGGRPDTQYF.